This T cell receptor (beta chain) came from a study of cytomegalovirus exposure and HLA in healthy donors. Study conclusions and caveats: Looking again later, the authors saw that most CMV-associated TCR beta chains seemed HLA-restricted. Apart from CMV serostatus, no immune exposure information was available.

Regarding this clone: Antigen unknown.

Germline V gene data show CDR1 as SGHKS and CDR2 as YYEKEE (reference sequence). V was shortened by 0 bases and J by 7 bases, with 8 bases between the two germline ends. The CDR3 runs 12 residues. It was with 60 Vbeta and 13 Jbeta primers that the PCR ran. TCRdb's table, derived via immunoSEQ multiplex PCR, lists solely in-frame clones and lacks some. The sample lists about 180,000 clones, 77% occurring once. As for the donors, each was a healthy bone marrow donor. The rearrangement links TRBV5-5 to TRBJ2-7, with D tentatively TRBD2 (5 bases). Source material: PBMCs. The receptor's source is a woman in her fifties or sixties in good health and CMV-seropositive. CDR3 amino acids: CASSLAPGEQYF. CDR3 sequence (DNA): TGTGCCAGCAGCTTGGCTCCGGGGGAGCAGTACTTC.